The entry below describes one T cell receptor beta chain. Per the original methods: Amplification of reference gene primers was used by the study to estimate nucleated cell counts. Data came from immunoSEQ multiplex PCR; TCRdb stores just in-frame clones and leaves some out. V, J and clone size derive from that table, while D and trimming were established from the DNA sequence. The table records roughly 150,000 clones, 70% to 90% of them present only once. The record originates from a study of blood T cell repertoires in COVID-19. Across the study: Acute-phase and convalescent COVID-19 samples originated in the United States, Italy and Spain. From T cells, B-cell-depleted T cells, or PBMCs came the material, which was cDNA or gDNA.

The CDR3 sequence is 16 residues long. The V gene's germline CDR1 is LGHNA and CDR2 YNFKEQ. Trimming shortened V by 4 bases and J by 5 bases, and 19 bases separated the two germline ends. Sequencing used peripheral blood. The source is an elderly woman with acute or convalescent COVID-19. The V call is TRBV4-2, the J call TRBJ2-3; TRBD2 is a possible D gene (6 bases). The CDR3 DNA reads TGTGCCAGCAGCCGAGACCGAGTGGGAGGTAGAGATACGCAGTATTTT. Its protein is CASSRDRVGGRDTQYF.